Described below is a single T cell receptor (beta chain) sequence and its context. The data are from a study of CD8 T cells in ankylosing spondylitis. The germline V gene has CDR1 SGHNT and CDR2 YENEEA. This CDR3 comprises 14 residues. V lost 6 bases and J lost 6; bases outside the gene matches: 7. A quantitative 5'-RACE method, one with molecular barcodes, was used to make TCR beta libraries. TCRdb recomputed calls from the 5' RACE reads with MiXCR, one row per CDR3 protein. The table includes some 87,000 distinct CDR3 sequences, 8.8% detected once. The sequencing input was blood, either unsorted or a sorted T cell fraction (not recorded which). The receptor was derived from a male donor with ankylosing spondylitis or in good health (not recorded which). This chain links TRBV11-3 with TRBJ2-1; 8 bases are a match to TRBD2. This CDR3 is CASSSGLAANEQFF. CDR3 coding DNA: TGTGCCAGCAGTTCCGGACTAGCCGCCAATGAGCAGTTCTTC.